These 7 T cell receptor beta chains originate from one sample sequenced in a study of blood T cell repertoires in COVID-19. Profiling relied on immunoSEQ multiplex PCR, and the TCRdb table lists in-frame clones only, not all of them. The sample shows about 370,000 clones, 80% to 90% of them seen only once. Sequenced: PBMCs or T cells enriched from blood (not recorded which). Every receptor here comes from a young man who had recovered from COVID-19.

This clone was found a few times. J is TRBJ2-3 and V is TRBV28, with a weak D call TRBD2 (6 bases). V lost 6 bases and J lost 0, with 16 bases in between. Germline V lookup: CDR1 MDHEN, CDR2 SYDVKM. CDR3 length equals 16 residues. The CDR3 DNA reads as TGTGCCAGCAGCATACTCCCCGGGACTAGCACAGATACGCAGTATTTT. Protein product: CASSILPGTSTDTQYF.

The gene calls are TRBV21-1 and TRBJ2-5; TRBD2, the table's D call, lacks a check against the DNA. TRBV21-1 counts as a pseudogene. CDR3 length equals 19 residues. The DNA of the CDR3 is TGTGCCAGCAGCAAAGAGCCCGGACTAGCGGGAGTAAGGCAAGAGACCCAGTACTTC. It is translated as CASSKEPGLAGVRQETQYF.

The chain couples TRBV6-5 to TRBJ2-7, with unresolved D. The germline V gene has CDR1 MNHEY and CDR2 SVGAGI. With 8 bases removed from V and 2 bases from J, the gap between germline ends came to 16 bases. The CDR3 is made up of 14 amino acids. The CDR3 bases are TGTGCCAGCTCCGGCCTGCAGGCACCCTACGAGCAGTACTTC. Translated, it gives CASSGLQAPYEQYF.

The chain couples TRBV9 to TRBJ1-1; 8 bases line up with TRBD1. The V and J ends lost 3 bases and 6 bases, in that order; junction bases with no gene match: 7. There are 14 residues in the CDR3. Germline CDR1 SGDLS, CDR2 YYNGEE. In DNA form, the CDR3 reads TGTGCCAGCAGCGGGACAGGGAGTCACTCTGAAGCTTTCTTT. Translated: CASSGTGSHSEAFF.

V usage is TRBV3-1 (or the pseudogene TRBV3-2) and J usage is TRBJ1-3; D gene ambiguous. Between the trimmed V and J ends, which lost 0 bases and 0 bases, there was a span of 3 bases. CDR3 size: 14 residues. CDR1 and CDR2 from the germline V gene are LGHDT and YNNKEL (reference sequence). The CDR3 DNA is TGTGCCAGCAGCCAAGACGGCTCTGGAAACACCATATATTTT. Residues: CASSQDGSGNTIYF.

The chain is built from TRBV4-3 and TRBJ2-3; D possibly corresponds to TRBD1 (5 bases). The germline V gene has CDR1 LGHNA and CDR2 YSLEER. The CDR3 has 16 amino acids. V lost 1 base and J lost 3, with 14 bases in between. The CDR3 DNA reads TGCGCCAGCAGCCAAGGGGTAGGGGTTGGGACAGATACGCAGTATTTT. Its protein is CASSQGVGVGTDTQYF.

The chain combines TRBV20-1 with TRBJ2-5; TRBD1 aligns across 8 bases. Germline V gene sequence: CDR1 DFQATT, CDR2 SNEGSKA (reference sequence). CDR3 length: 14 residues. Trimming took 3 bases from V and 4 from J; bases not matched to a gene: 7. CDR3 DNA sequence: TGCAGTGCTAGTTCGGCAGGGGGCGCAGAGACCCAGTACTTC. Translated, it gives CSASSAGGAETQYF.